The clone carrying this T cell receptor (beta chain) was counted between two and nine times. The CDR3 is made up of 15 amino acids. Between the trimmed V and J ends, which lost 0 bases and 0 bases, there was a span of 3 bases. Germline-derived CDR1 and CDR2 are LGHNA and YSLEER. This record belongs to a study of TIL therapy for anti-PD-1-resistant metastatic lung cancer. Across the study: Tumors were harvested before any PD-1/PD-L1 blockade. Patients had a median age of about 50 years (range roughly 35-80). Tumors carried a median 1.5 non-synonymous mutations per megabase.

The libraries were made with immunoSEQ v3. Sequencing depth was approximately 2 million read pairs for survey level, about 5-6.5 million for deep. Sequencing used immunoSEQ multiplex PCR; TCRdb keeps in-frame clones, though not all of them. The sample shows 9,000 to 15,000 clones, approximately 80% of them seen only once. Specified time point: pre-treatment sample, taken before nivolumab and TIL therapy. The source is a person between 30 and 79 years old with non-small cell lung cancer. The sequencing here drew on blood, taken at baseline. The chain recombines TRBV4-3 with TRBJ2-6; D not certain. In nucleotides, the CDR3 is TGCGCCAGCAGCCAAGATGGCTCTGGGGCCAACGTCCTGACTTTC. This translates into CASSQDGSGANVLTF.